These T cell receptor beta chains were read from a single sample in a study of technical replicates of blood from a few donors. Measured with immunoSEQ multiplex PCR; TCRdb has only the in-frame clones, and not every one. The sample includes 55,000 to 75,000 clones, around 91% of them seen just once. The sequencing input was PBMCs. The receptors were sampled from a human donor in good health. Some clones in this sample may be carry-over from other donors' samples. Both conserved end residues are part of each CDR3.

len	j_gene	v_gene	CDR3aa
14	TRBJ2-3	TRBV19	CASSIGAVTDTQYF
12	TRBJ2-1	TRBV5-4	CASSTEYNEQFF
12	TRBJ2-7	TRBV5-1	CASSRDEYEQYF
14	TRBJ2-2	TRBV30	CAWSEGRGTGELFF
14	TRBJ2-5	TRBV6-5	CASSHPSGEETQYF
15	TRBJ1-1	TRBV7-8	CASSFSPQGGTEAFF
15	TRBJ2-7	TRBV18	CASSGTSGRAIEQYF
15	TRBJ2-1	TRBV2	CASSDGTGGPNEQFF
14	TRBJ1-1	TRBV14	CASSRTAGNTEAFF
17	TRBJ1-2	TRBV7-8	CASSLGGGLDRVGGYTF
14	TRBJ1-1	TRBV2	CASRGTNMNTEAFF
18	TRBJ2-5	TRBV5-1	CASSLAGTSGSGQETQYF
14	TRBJ1-1	TRBV18	CASSAGTGDTEAFF
15	TRBJ1-2	TRBV14	CASSQAVTAYYGYTF
13	TRBJ1-4	TRBV6-5	CASRKGLNEKLFF
17	TRBJ2-1	TRBV5-6	CASSYRGSGRAGNEQFF
13	TRBJ2-7	TRBV7-9	CASAGGASYEQYF
16	TRBJ2-1	TRBV7-9	CASSFGEGVAYNEQFF
14	TRBJ1-4	TRBV30	CAWKQGATNEKLFF
13	TRBJ1-2	TRBV5-6	CASSHTRTAGYTF
14	TRBJ1-6	TRBV15	CATSREAERSPLHF
15	TRBJ1-1	TRBV9	CASSPRGQLNTEAFF
17	TRBJ2-3	TRBV5-1	CASTRTSGRASGDTQYF
15	TRBJ2-2	TRBV7-2	CASRTSYASTGELFF
16	TRBJ2-6	TRBV19	CASRDRGFSGANVLTF
15	TRBJ1-4	TRBV4-1	CASSPALGGFEKLFF
14	TRBJ2-1	TRBV4-3	CASSQAPGGYEQFF
14	TRBJ2-7	TRBV18	CASSLSGSAYEQYF
16	TRBJ1-1	TRBV9	CASSTGQGSLSTEAFF
14	TRBJ1-1	TRBV6-5	CASSYSRADTEAFF
17	TRBJ2-7	TRBV10-3	CAISGSLGTSGIHEQYF
17	TRBJ2-3	TRBV10-3	CAISETSGGARTDTQYF
15	TRBJ2-7	TRBV5-4	CASSLDSRGLYEQYF
14	TRBJ2-5	TRBV25-1	CASSARGLQETQYF
13	TRBJ1-6	TRBV9	CASSVGQASPLHF
19	TRBJ1-1	TRBV27	CASSLSVPTGGVLDTEAFF
15	TRBJ2-5	TRBV4-1	CASSQSHGGPETQYF
15	TRBJ2-1	TRBV5-1	CASSLGLAGYNEQFF
12	TRBJ1-2	TRBV18	CASSPQGFGYTF
13	TRBJ1-4	TRBV28	CASSSRVAEKLFF
15	TRBJ2-7	TRBV6-5	CASSLAGGDSYEQYF
13	TRBJ2-3	TRBV6-5	CASRDSPRDTQYF
15	TRBJ1-2	TRBV7-2	CASSPEQGPSYGYTF